These 4 T cell receptor beta chains were all obtained from the same sample, sequenced in a study of T cells expressing NK-cell markers. TCRdb derives one entry per CDR3 protein from the 5' RACE reads, leaving out DNA. In total, the table holds 300,000 to 500,000 distinct CDR3 sequences. What was sequenced was blood T cells: a sorted CD56 or NKG2C T cell subset, CD4+ or CD8+ T cells, or bulk PBMC T cells (not recorded which). The receptors were gathered from a woman between 45 and 60 years old in good health.

This chain connects TRBV5-1 to TRBJ2-1; TCRdb names TRBD1, which stays unverified in the absence of DNA. This CDR3 comprises 18 residues. Per the germline V gene, CDR1 is SGHRS and CDR2 is YFSETQ. This CDR3 is CASSFVGGPRRSYNEQFF.

This rearrangement joins TRBV10-3 to TRBJ2-2; TCRdb's D call, TRBD2, is unchecked because there is no DNA. Germline values: CDR1 ENHRY, CDR2 SYGVKD. The CDR3 sequence is 15 residues long. CDR3: CAINVGGPETGELFF.

V gene TRBV4-1 combines with J gene TRBJ2-7; TCRdb returns TRBD1, unconfirmable since there is no DNA. The CDR3 has 21 amino acids. In germline, CDR1 is MGHRA, CDR2 YSYEKL. The chain's CDR3 is CASSQEKRTGDSSGSSYEQYF.

V and J are TRBV30 and TRBJ2-1; the TCRdb call, TRBD1, lacks DNA for checking. The CDR3 covers 14 residues. CDR1 is GTSNPN, CDR2 SVGIG, per germline (reference sequence). The CDR3 region is CAWSPTRTGDEQFF.